The entry below describes one T cell receptor (beta chain). Allocation to cohorts depended on clinical history reported by the participants. The data belong to a study of blood T cell repertoires in COVID-19. Trimming shortened V by 5 bases and J by 4 bases, and 12 bases separated the two germline ends. The germline V gene encodes CDR1 SGHTS and CDR2 YDEGEE. CDR3 length equals 13 residues. TCRdb's copy holds only in-frame clones and misses some; the assay was immunoSEQ multiplex PCR. The sample lists about 210,000 clones; 80% to 85% were seen once. The sequence was obtained from a woman aged 45-59 years with acute COVID-19. The sequenced sample consisted of PBMCs or T cells enriched from blood (not recorded which). The chain combines TRBV5-8 with TRBJ1-2; D gene uncertain. The CDR3 here is CASSIPGGYGYTF. The CDR3 region has the DNA TGTGCCAGCAGTATTCCGGGTGGCTATGGCTACACCTTC.